This TCR beta chain was identified in a study of regulatory T cells in long-lasting Graves disease. Germline V lookup: CDR1 SGHDN, CDR2 FVKESK. V was clipped by 0 bases and J by 0 bases; unmatched bases: 10. This CDR3 comprises 19 residues. This clonotype was detected only a few times. Its matching antigen is unknown. Time point: newly diagnosed GD, antithyroid drugs for less than 3 months. Generation of the TCR library employed RNA extracted from PBMCs. Overall study findings and caveats: The study found TRBV28, TRBJ1-2 and TRBJ2-5 favored in persistent disease.

Building of the TCR beta libraries involved iRepertoire HTBI primers and Arm-PCR of CDR3 regions. TCRdb redid the calling of the multiplex PCR reads with MiXCR, one entry per CDR3 protein. In the table there are some 500,000 distinct CDR3 sequences, 16% of which are singletons. The sample was also linked to a second study, of T cells in Graves' hyperthyroidism and ophthalmopathy. From that paper: HTBI primers were used for first-round RT-PCR of the TCR CDR3.

This chain connects TRBV14 to TRBJ2-1; TRBD1 aligns across 8 bases. The source material was peripheral blood mononuclear cells (PBMCs), sampled at new diagnosis, from a patient treated with antithyroid drugs. The clonotype originates from a woman aged 35-60 years with Graves disease. The CDR3 bases are TGTGCCAGCAGCCAAGATCGTAACAGGGGGTCAAGCTCCTACAATGAGCAGTTCTTC. It is translated as CASSQDRNRGSSSYNEQFF.